Below are 9 T cell receptor beta chains sequenced from a single sample in a study of T cell responses to AZD1222 COVID-19 vaccine. Measured with immunoSEQ multiplex PCR; TCRdb has only the in-frame clones, and not every one. Among around 66,000 clones, more than 75% were seen once, and the ten largest hold roughly 4.9%. The source was peripheral blood, collected 28 days after the second dose of the MenACWY control vaccine. Receptors were obtained from an adult who received the MenACWY meningococcal vaccine as a control.

V is TRBV7-2 and J is TRBJ2-2; 7 nucleotides agree with TRBD2. The CDR3 sequence is 16 residues long. With V trimmed by 1 base and J by 5 bases, 7 bases remained unmatched. Germline-derived CDR1 and CDR2 are SGHTA and FQGNSA. This chain's CDR3 is CASSLGGAGVTGELFF. CDR3 bases: TGTGCCAGCAGCTTAGGTGGGGCGGGGGTTACCGGGGAGCTGTTTTTT.

The chain links TRBV6-1 to TRBJ1-2; D is undetermined. From germline, CDR1 is MNHNS and CDR2 SASEGT. The CDR3 runs to 15 residues. With 2 bases removed from V and 0 bases from J, the gap between germline ends came to 10 bases. The CDR3 nucleotides are TGTGCCAGCAGTGAACTTCGGGGAGCTAACTATGGCTACACCTTC. Its translation is CASSELRGANYGYTF.

The rearrangement uses TRBV5-1 and TRBJ2-5; D call uncertain. Germline CDR1 reads SGHRS; CDR2 reads YFSETQ. This CDR3 contains 14 residues. Trimming left V 0 bases short and J 1 base short, with 7 bases between. As DNA, the CDR3 is TGCGCCAGCAGCTTGGCCGGTCTCCAAGAGACCCAGTACTTC. Translated, it gives CASSLAGLQETQYF.

The chain carries TRBV11-2 and TRBJ2-1; no clear D gene. V was cut by 3 bases and J by 4 bases, with 10 bases left in between. This CDR3 region has 14 residues. In germline, CDR1 is SGHAT, CDR2 FQNNGV. The CDR3 is CASSLYGSYNEQFF. The CDR3 DNA follows: TGTGCCAGCAGCTTGTATGGATCGTACAATGAGCAGTTCTTC.

The chain couples TRBV5-1 to TRBJ1-1; the D is unclear. V was cut by 2 bases and J by 5 bases, with 13 bases left in between. Germline lookup yields CDR1 SGHRS and CDR2 YFSETQ. There are 14 residues in the CDR3. CDR3 in amino acids: CASSFNPGGTEAFF. CDR3 in DNA: TGCGCCAGCAGCTTCAATCCGGGAGGGACTGAAGCTTTCTTT.

The chain uses TRBV11-2 and TRBJ1-4; D perhaps matches TRBD1 (5 bases). Germline V gene sequence: CDR1 SGHAT, CDR2 FQNNGV. This CDR3 has 15 residues. V was pared by 7 bases and J by 5 bases, with 17 bases between. CDR3 protein: CASNKIGTPNEKLFF. CDR3 bases: TGTGCCAGCAACAAAATTGGGACTCCAAATGAAAAACTGTTTTTT.

The chain recombines TRBV27 with TRBJ1-5; D unclear. The V gene's germline CDR1 is MNHEY and CDR2 SMNVEV (reference sequence). The V end lost 5 bases, the J end lost 3 bases, and 5 bases lay between the germline ends. The CDR3 extends over 12 amino acids. CDR3: CASSRANQPQHF. DNA for the CDR3: TGTGCCAGCAGTAGGGCCAATCAGCCCCAGCATTTT.

This chain connects TRBV7-2 to TRBJ2-7; D gene unclear. Trimming cost V 1 base and J 7 bases, with 17 bases left between them. Germline lookup yields CDR1 SGHTA and CDR2 FQGNSA. The CDR3 has 15 residues. In DNA form, the CDR3 reads TGTGCCAGCAGCTTAGGGGCACAGTACTTAGGGGAGCAGTACTTC. Protein: CASSLGAQYLGEQYF.

The gene calls are TRBV3-1 (or the pseudogene TRBV3-2) and TRBJ1-1; D is undetermined. This CDR3 spans 14 amino acids. From germline, CDR1 is LGHDT and CDR2 YNNKEL (reference sequence). With 2 bases removed from V and 1 base from J, the gap between germline ends came to 8 bases. The CDR3 DNA reads as TGTGCCAGCAGCCAACGGGGAGAGAACACTGAAGCTTTCTTT. It encodes CASSQRGENTEAFF.